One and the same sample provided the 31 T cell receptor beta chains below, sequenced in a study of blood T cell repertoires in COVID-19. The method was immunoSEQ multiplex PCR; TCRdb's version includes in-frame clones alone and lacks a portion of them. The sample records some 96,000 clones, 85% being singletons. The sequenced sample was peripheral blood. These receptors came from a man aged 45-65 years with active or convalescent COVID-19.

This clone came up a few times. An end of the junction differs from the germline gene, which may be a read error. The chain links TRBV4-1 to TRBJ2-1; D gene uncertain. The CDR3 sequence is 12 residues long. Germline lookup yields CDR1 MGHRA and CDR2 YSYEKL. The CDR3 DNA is TGCGCCAGCAGCCAATCCTCCAATGAGCAGTTCTTC. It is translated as CASSQSSNEQFF.

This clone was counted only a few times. Here the CDR3 DNA reads TGCGCCAGCAGCCAGATTGCCACTAGCGGGAGGTACGACAAGCATGAGCAGTTCTTC. It codes for CASSQIATSGRYDKHEQFF. The chain has TRBV4-1 and TRBJ2-1, with 12 bases identical to TRBD2. V was pared by 3 bases and J by 8 bases, with 17 bases of the junction left unmatched. The germline CDR1 and CDR2 sequences are MGHRA and YSYEKL. This CDR3 has 19 amino acids.

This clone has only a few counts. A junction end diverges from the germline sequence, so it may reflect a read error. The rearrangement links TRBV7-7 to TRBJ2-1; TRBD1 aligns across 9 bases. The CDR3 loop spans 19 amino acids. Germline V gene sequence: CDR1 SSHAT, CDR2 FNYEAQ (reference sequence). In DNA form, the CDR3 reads TGTGCTAGCAGCTTACGATCTTCTGGGACAGGGTCCTCTGGGGATGAGCAGTTCTTC. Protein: CASSLRSSGTGSSGDEQFF.

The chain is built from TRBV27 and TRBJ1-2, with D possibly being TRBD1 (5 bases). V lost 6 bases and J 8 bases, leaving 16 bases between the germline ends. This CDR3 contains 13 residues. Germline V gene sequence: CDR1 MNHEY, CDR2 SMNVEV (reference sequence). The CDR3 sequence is CASSKGQGRGYTF. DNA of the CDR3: TGTGCCAGCAGCAAGGGCCAGGGTCGGGGCTACACCTTC.

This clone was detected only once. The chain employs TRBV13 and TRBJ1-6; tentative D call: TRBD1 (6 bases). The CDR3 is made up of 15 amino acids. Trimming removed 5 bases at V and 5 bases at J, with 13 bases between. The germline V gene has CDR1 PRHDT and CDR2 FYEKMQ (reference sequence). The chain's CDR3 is CASSRPGQDNSPLHF. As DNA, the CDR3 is TGTGCCAGCAGCAGACCGGGACAAGATAATTCACCCCTCCACTTT.

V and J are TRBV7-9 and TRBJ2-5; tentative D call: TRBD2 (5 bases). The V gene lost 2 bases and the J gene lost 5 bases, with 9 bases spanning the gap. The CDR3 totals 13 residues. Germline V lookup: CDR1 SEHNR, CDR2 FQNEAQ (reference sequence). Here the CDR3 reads CASSLSKRETQYF. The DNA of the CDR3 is TGTGCCAGCAGCTTAAGTAAGCGGGAGACCCAGTACTTC.

As DNA, the CDR3 is TGTGCCAGCAGTTTTCGCGCCTTGCAGTACTTC. Residues: CASSFRALQYF. This rearrangement joins TRBV27 to TRBJ2-7; D is unclear. Germline loops: CDR1 MNHEY, CDR2 SMNVEV (reference sequence). Trimming shortened V by 3 bases and J by 9 bases, and 9 bases separated the two germline ends. This CDR3 has 11 residues.

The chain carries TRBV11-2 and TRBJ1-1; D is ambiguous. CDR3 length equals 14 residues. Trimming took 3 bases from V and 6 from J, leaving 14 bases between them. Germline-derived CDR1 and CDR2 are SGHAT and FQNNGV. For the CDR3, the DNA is TGTGCCAGCAGCTTCTGGTCGAGGGTCGCTGAAGCTTTCTTT. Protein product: CASSFWSRVAEAFF.

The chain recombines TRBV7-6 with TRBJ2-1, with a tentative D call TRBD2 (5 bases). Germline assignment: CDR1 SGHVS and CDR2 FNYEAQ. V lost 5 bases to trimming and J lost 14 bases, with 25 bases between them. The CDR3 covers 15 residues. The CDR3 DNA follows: TGTGCCAGCAGCCCACCCCCTTGGACTCTCCAGGTGGAGTTCTTC. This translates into CASSPPPWTLQVEFF.

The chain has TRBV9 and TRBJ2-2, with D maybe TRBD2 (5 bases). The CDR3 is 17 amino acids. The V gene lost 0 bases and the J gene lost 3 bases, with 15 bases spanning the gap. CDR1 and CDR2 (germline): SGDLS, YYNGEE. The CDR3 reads CASSVGGSNWDTGELFF. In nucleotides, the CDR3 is TGTGCCAGCAGCGTAGGAGGGAGTAATTGGGACACCGGGGAGCTGTTTTTT. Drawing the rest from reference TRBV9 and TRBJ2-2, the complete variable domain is DSGVTQTPKHLITATGQRVTLRCSPRSGDLSVYWYQQSLDQGLQFLIQYYNGEERAKGNILERFSAQQFPDLHSELNLSSLELGDSALYFCASSVGGSNWDTGELFFGEGSRLTVL.

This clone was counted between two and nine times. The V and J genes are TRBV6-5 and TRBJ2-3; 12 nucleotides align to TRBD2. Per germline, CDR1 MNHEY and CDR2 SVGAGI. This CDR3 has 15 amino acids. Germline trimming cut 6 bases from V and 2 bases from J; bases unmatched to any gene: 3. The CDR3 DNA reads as TGTGCCAGCAGCCGGACTAGCGGGATCACAGATACGCAGTATTTT. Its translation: CASSRTSGITDTQYF.

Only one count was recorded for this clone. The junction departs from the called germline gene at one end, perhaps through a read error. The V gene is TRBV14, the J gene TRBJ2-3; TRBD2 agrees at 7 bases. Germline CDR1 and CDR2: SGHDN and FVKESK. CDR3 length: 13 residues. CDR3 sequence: CASSAHPSGWMHF. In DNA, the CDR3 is TGTGCCAGCAGTGCCCATCCTAGCGGTTGGATGCATTTT.

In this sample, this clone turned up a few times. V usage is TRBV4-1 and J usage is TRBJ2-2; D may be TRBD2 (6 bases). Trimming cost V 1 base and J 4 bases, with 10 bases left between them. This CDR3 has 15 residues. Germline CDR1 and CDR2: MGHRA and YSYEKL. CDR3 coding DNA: TGCGCCAGCAGCCAAGGGGCGCGGGGCACCGGGGAGCTGTTTTTT. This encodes CASSQGARGTGELFF.

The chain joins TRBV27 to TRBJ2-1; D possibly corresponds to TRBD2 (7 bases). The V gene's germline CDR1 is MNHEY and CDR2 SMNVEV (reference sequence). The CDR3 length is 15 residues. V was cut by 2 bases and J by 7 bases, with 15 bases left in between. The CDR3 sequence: CASSLGGGPLNEQFF. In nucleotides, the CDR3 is TGTGCCAGCAGTTTAGGGGGGGGCCCTCTTAATGAGCAGTTCTTC.

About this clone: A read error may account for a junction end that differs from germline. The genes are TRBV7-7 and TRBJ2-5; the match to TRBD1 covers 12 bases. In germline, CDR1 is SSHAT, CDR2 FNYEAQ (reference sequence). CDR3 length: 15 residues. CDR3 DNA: TGTGCTAGCAGCTTCGGGACAGGGGGCGGAGAGACCCAGTACTTC. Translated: CASSFGTGGGETQYF. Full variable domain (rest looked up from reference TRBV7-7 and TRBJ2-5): GAGVSQSPRYKVTKRGQDVTLRCDPISSHATLYWYQQALGQGPEFLTYFNYEAQPDKSGLPSDRFSAERPEGSISTLTIQRTEQRDSAMYRCASSFGTGGGETQYFGPGTRLLVL.

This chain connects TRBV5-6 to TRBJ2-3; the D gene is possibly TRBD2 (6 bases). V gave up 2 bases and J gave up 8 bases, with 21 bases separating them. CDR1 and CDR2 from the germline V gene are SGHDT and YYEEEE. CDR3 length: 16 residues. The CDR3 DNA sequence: TGTGCCAGCAGCTTCAGGGACTTGCCCCCTCTGGGTACGCAGTATTTT. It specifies CASSFRDLPPLGTQYF. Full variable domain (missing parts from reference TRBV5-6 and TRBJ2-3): DAGVTQSPTHLIKTRGQQVTLRCSPKSGHDTVSWYQQALGQGPQFIFQYYEEEERQRGNFPDRFSGHQFPNYSSELNVNALLLGDSALYLCASSFRDLPPLGTQYFGPGTRLTVL.

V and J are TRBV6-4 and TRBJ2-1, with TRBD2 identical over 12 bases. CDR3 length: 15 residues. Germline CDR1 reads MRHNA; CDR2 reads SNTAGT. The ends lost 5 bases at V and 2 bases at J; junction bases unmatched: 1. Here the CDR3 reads CASSRLAGAYNEQFF. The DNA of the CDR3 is TGTGCCAGCAGTCGACTAGCGGGGGCCTACAATGAGCAGTTCTTC.

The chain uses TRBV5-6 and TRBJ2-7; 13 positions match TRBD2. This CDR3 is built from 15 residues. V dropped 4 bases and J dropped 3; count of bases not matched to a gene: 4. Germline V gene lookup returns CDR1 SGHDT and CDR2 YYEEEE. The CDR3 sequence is CASSRTSGSNYEQYF. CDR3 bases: TGTGCCAGCAGCCGGACTAGCGGGAGCAACTACGAGCAGTACTTC.

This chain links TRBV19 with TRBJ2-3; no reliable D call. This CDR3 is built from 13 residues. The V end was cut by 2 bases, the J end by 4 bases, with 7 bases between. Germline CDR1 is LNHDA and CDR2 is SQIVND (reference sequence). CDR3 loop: CASSIFESDTQYF. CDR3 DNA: TGTGCCAGTAGTATATTCGAGTCAGATACGCAGTATTTT.

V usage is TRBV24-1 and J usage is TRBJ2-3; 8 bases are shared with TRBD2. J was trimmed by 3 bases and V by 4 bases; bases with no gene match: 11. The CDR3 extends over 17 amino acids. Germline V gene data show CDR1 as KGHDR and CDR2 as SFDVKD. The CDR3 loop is CATSDPPGGAGTDTQYF. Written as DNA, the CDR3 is TGTGCCACCAGTGACCCCCCCGGGGGGGCCGGGACAGATACGCAGTATTTT.

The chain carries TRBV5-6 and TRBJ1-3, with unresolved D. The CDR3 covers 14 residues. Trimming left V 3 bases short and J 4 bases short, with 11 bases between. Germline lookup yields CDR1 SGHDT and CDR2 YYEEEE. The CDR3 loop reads CASSSTLRGNTIYF. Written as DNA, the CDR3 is TGTGCCAGCAGCTCCACCTTGAGGGGAAACACCATATATTTT.

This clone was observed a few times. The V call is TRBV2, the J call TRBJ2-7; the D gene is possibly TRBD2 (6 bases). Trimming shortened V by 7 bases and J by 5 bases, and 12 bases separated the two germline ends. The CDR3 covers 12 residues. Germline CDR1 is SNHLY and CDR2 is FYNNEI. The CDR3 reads CASKREIHEQYF. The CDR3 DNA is TGTGCCAGCAAACGGGAGATCCACGAGCAGTACTTC.

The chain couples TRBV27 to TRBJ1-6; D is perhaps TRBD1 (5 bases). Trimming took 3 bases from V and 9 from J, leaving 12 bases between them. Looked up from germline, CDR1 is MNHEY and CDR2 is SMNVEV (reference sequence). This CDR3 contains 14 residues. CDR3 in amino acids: CASSFGQGGSPLHF. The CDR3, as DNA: TGTGCCAGCAGTTTTGGGCAGGGCGGTTCACCCCTCCACTTT.

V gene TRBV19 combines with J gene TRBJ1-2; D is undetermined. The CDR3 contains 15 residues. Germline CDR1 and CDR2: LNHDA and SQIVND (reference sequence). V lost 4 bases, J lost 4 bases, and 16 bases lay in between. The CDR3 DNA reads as TGTGCCAGTAGTAGCTTCTCATTGACAACCTATGGCTACACCTTC. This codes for CASSSFSLTTYGYTF.

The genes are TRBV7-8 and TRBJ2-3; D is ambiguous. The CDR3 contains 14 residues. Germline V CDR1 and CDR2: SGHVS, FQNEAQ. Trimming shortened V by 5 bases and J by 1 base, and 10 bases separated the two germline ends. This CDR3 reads CASSPASGTDTQYF. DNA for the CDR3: TGTGCCAGCAGCCCCGCAAGCGGCACAGATACGCAGTATTTT.

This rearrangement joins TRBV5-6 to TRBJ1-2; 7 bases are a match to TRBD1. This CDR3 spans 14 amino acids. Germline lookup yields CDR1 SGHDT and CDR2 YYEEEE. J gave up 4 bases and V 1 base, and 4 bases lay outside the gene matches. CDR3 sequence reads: CASSLYDRAYGYTF. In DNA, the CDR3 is TGTGCCAGCAGCTTGTACGACAGGGCCTATGGCTACACCTTC.

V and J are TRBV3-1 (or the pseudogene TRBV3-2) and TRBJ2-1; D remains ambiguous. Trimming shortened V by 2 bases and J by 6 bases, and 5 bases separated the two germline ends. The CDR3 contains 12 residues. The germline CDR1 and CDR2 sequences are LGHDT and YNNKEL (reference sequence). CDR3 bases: TGTGCCAGCAGCCAACTTATCAATGAGCAGTTCTTC. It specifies CASSQLINEQFF.

The CDR3 reads CATSDPGHPYEQYF. For the CDR3, the DNA is TGTGCCACCAGTGATCCGGGACACCCTTACGAGCAGTACTTC. The chain employs TRBV24-1 and TRBJ2-7; D might be TRBD1 (6 bases). This CDR3 region has 14 residues. CDR1 and CDR2 from the germline V gene are KGHDR and SFDVKD. V lost 3 bases to trimming and J lost 4 bases, with 12 bases between them.

The CDR3 DNA is TGTGCCAGCAGCCAATCGACCGGGACAGGGTTCGCTGGGGCCAACGTCCTGACTTTC. Translating it yields CASSQSTGTGFAGANVLTF. The rearrangement uses TRBV7-3 and TRBJ2-6; 9 positions agree with TRBD1. This CDR3 has 19 amino acids. V lost 5 bases to trimming and J lost 2 bases; unmatched junction nucleotides: 13. Per germline, CDR1 SGHTA and CDR2 FQGTGA.

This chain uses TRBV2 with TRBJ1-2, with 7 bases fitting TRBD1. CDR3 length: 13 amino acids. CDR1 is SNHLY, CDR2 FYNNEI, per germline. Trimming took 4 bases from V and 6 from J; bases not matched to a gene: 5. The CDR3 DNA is TGTGCCAGCAGTGGACAGGGTTTCGATGGCTACACCTTC. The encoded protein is CASSGQGFDGYTF.

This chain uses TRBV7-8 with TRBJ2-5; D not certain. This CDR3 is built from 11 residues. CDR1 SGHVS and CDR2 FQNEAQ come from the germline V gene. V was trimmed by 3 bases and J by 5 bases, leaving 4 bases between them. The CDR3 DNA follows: TGTGCCAGCAGCTTCTTGGAGACCCAGTACTTC. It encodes CASSFLETQYF.